This T cell receptor beta chain was recovered during a study of blood T cells in healthy people across ages. Study-wide background: There was about one barcoded beta molecule captured by template switching per two T cells. Findings and limits, study-wide: There were more naive CD4+ cells and higher diversity in long-lived donors than in aged donors.

The CDR3 covers 16 residues. Germline assignment: CDR1 MNHEY and CDR2 SVGAGI. The V and J ends lost 2 bases and 5 bases, in that order; junction bases with no gene match: 9. Each individual donor underwent a draw of approximately 9.8 milliliters of peripheral blood. Every sample had a minimum of 6 million PBMCs isolated. Next came a second PCR, run for about 6 to 12 cycles, which used a sample-barcoded 5' primer along with a J-beta primer mix. TCRdb reanalysed the 5' RACE reads using MiXCR and keeps one entry per CDR3 protein. Seen here are about 1.6 million distinct CDR3 sequences, roughly 32% observed once, and the top ten hold roughly 10%. This clonotype was counted between two and nine times. Antigen: not known.

The sample comprised blood. The TCR sequence derives from a woman aged 25 to 39 in good health. This sequence joins TRBV6-5 and TRBJ2-1; 7 bases are shared with TRBD2. The CDR3 is CASSYPPGLTNNEQFF. In nucleotides, the CDR3 is TGTGCCAGCAGTTACCCGCCGGGACTAACTAACAATGAGCAGTTCTTC.